This paragraph covers one T cell receptor beta chain sequence. This clone was recorded only once. Its antigen is currently not known. Base qualities are missing; no much larger clone stands one base away. Including cysteine and phenylalanine, the CDR3 has 15 amino acids. Only CDR3 DNA is held: 45 bases, read in frame from base 1. The germline V gene encodes CDR1 SGHAT and CDR2 FQNNGV. V is shortened by 5 bases, J by 10 bases, and the region joining them spans 21 bases. These data are taken from a study of T cell responses to AZD1222 COVID-19 vaccine (dated by TCRdb to the early 2020s). Concerning the study at large: AZD1222 recipients with second doses at about 4 weeks or about 12 weeks were pooled, because spike-specific TCR depth and breadth did not differ between schedules. TCR sequencing covered 230 or so trial participants: some 210 given two doses of AZD1222 and some 25 given two doses of MenACWY control vaccine. Enrollment into the trials was organized by age into subgroups of 18-55, 56-69 and 70-plus years, and those subgroups contained around 150, 28 and 57 TCR-sequenced participants, respectively.

The CDR3 regions of human TCRbeta chains were analyzed by immunosequencing. The study's processing was this. Repertoire TCRs were checked for matches against a reference library of SARS-CoV-2-specific TCRs that had been generated using the MIRA antigen-specificity platform. Breadth meant the fraction of unique TCRs that were SARS-CoV-2-associated, whereas depth meant the fraction of total T cells that were SARS-CoV-2-associated. Using the MIRA data, each spike-specific TCR was mapped to the spike region that the TCR reacts to and placed in a CD4 or CD8 class. Log10-transformed breadth and depth values were compared by one-way ANOVA with Sidak's multiple comparisons tests. This is the immuneACCESS table as TCRdb keeps it, with only in-frame sequences that have V and J called. A part of the clones is gone; compared with another copy, unresolved V genes explain less than half, and the rest is unexplained. V and J calls and clone size are copied from that table; D and trimming were computed from the DNA. Across this sample there are 68,000 or so clones, with 80% seen only once. The ten largest make up over 10% of the sample.

Overall results and qualifications from the work: Epitopes outside the regions mutated in the B.1.351 and B.1.1.7 variants were reportedly recognized by nearly half of the unique spike-specific TCRs. Because no samples from the day 14 peak response were available, repertoires could be characterized only after the peak T cell response. A significant rise in spike-specific TCR breadth and depth was observed after two AZD1222 doses relative to day 0 and relative to MenACWY recipients. Conclusions about previously exposed vaccinees are limited because only 6 or 7 AZD1222 recipients were SARS-CoV-2 seropositive at baseline. Participants were mostly white British and included more females than males, and it was suggested by the authors that clonal diversity may have been underestimated. In the small 56-69-year group, the increase in depth fell short of significance, most likely because of low power. CD4 TCRs associated with the vaccine covered the entire spike protein, and the dominant responses were in regions 160-218 and 743-854.

This sample's time point label indicates: baseline before first vaccination. Samples from vaccinated people were obtained from the UK trials COV001 and COV002, which included a single-blind randomized controlled phase 2/3 trial of AZD1222 (ChAdOx1 nCoV-19) in healthy adults. For TCRbeta chain sequencing, PBMC samples from trial participants were taken at day 0 and at day 28 after the second dose. The specimen comprised peripheral blood, sampled on day 0 of AZD1222 vaccination. The V and J genes are TRBV11-2 and TRBJ1-5, with no reliable assignment of the D segment. This sequence originates from an adult in good health. The nucleotides read TGTGCCAGCAGCCGCAACCGGGCCCCGGCTTATCCCCAGCATTTT. Translation gives CASSRNRAPAYPQHF.